The 6 T cell receptor beta chains below come from one sample, sequenced in a study of cytomegalovirus exposure and HLA in healthy donors. A multiplex PCR was run with 60 Vbeta primers and 13 Jbeta primers. Sequencing used immunoSEQ multiplex PCR; TCRdb keeps in-frame clones, though not all of them. The sample lists approximately 97,000 clones, 50% to 70% occurring once. The sequenced material came from PBMCs. Every receptor here comes from a human donor in good health.

This clone was picked up a small number of times. The chain joins TRBV19 to TRBJ2-2; weak D call: TRBD1 (5 bases). The CDR3 length is 14 residues. Trimming shortened V by 8 bases and J by 1 base, and 11 bases separated the two germline ends. Germline lookup yields CDR1 LNHDA and CDR2 SQIVND (reference sequence). The CDR3 loop is CASLDKMNTGELFF. CDR3 nucleotides: TGTGCCAGTCTGGACAAGATGAACACCGGGGAGCTGTTTTTT. The full variable domain, with the rest looked up from reference TRBV19 and TRBJ2-2, is DGGITQSPKYLFRKEGQNVTLSCEQNLNHDAMYWYRQDPGQGLRLIYYSQIVNDFQKGDIAEGYSVSREKKESFPLTVTSAQKNPTAFYLCASLDKMNTGELFFGEGSRLTVL.

This clone occurred a few times. This rearrangement joins TRBV10-2 to TRBJ2-7; the match to TRBD1 covers 8 bases. The CDR3 covers 14 residues. CDR1 is WSHSY and CDR2 is SAAADI in the germline V gene. Trimming removed 7 bases from V and 4 bases from J; junction bases left unmatched: 9. The CDR3, as DNA: TGCGCCAGCAACCGACAGGGGATGGGGTACGAGCAGTACTTC. Protein product: CASNRQGMGYEQYF.

The chain uses TRBV11-2 and TRBJ2-2; TRBD2 matches at 14 bases. CDR1 is SGHAT, CDR2 FQNNGV, per germline. Trimming took 3 bases from V and 7 from J; bases not matched to a gene: 7. The CDR3 is 17 amino acids. The CDR3 coding sequence is TGTGCCAGCAGCTTCCAGACTAGCGGGAGGGCAGGCGGGGAGCTGTTTTTT. Translated: CASSFQTSGRAGGELFF.

CDR3 sequence (DNA): TGTGCCAGCAGCTTTTCGGGGAAACACACCGGGGAGCTGTTTTTT. Translating gives CASSFSGKHTGELFF. This chain links TRBV7-9 with TRBJ2-2; tentative D call: TRBD2 (5 bases). Germline CDR1 SEHNR, CDR2 FQNEAQ (reference sequence). The CDR3 length is 15 residues. Trimming removed 3 bases at V and 3 bases at J, with 11 bases between. The full variable domain, rest sourced from reference TRBV7-9 and TRBJ2-2, is DTGVSQNPRHKITKRGQNVTFRCDPISEHNRLYWYRQTLGQGPEFLTYFQNEAQLEKSRLLSDRFSAERPKGSFSTLEIQRTEQGDSAMYLCASSFSGKHTGELFFGEGSRLTVL.

V and J are TRBV30 and TRBJ2-7; D may be TRBD1 (6 bases). Germline V CDR1 and CDR2: GTSNPN, SVGIG (reference sequence). CDR3 length: 14 residues. Trimming pared 5 bases from V and 1 base from J, leaving 15 bases between. CDR3 in amino acids: CAWGDRLKSYEQYF. The CDR3 bases are TGTGCCTGGGGAGACAGGCTAAAATCCTACGAGCAGTACTTC.

Only a few counts were recorded for this clone. The rearrangement links TRBV6-6 to TRBJ2-7; maybe TRBD1 (5 bases). Germline V gene sequence: CDR1 MNHNY, CDR2 SVGAGI (reference sequence). The CDR3 spans 12 residues. Trimming left V 2 bases short and J 3 bases short, with 5 bases between. The CDR3 DNA reads as TGTGCCAGCAGTTACAGGGGCTACGAGCAGTACTTC. This codes for CASSYRGYEQYF.